The rows below give T cell receptor beta chains drawn from one sample of a study of blood T cell repertoires in COVID-19. The data were produced by immunoSEQ multiplex PCR, yet TCRdb's version contains in-frame clones alone and is incomplete. This sample carries about 140,000 clones, about 80% of them seen once, and the ten largest clones take around 2.9%. Sequenced input: PBMCs or T cells enriched from blood (not recorded which). These receptors came from a woman between 45 and 65 years old who had recovered from COVID-19. CDR3s include the opening cysteine and the closing phenylalanine or tryptophan.

v_call cdr3_aa
TRBV6-5 CASMTSRGRTGELFF
TRBV5-4 CASSLAGGVEQFF
TRBV7-9 CASSEGQTGVYGYTF
TRBV11-2 CASSLLASGGGEQYF
TRBV3-1/TRBV3-2 CASSQDRASGNSYEQYF
TRBV27 CASSKGQVNSPLHF
TRBV7-9 CASTKSLPDGYTF
TRBV27 CASSLTSGLSYEQYF
TRBV5-1 CASSPTGTVLGYTF
TRBV10-2 CASGSTGAYYGYTF
TRBV1 CTSSQTAATNEKLFF
TRBV4-1 CASSRYSLDRGLTLNTGELFF
TRBV4-1 CASTLKPQVNTGELFF
TRBV7-9 CASSPGTSGGTDTQYF
TRBV5-1 CASSRYPGQGTSNQPQHF
TRBV28 CASSNTDDQGPETQYF
TRBV9 CASSSLAGEGTDTQYF
TRBV3-1/TRBV3-2 CASSQATGGNTEAFF
TRBV11-2 CASSLTGGAGEKLFF
TRBV5-6 CASSSATGRTPTDTQYF
TRBV7-9 CASSLTGEASEQYF
TRBV9 CASSVGGGSSSGNTIYF
TRBV2 CASSEDRAAWAQHF
TRBV9 CASNEYGGLAAEQFF
TRBV2 CASARGSGNTIYF
TRBV7-6 CASSLKQGASGADSPLHF
TRBV3-1/TRBV3-2 CASSRLLEQYF
TRBV5-1 CASSSPGDIQETQYF
TRBV10-3 CAISALPEGHDLPAGANVLTF
TRBV11-2 CASSPGDYGYTF
TRBV29-1 CSVAQGAHGYTF
TRBV18 CASSTTGTGRDTIYF
TRBV21-1 CASNRSTDSYEQYF
TRBV7-2 CASSFRSYGYTF
TRBV7-6 CASSLSSSYNSPLHF
TRBV6-2/TRBV6-3 CASSYPVGRGAREQFF
TRBV3-1/TRBV3-2 CASSQRPDRSLGETQYF
TRBV12-3/TRBV12-4 CASSSTGYTEAFF
TRBV2 CARSIGSGANVLTF
TRBV4-1 CASSQGGSGKETQYF
TRBV3-1/TRBV3-2 CASSAHPPRETQYF
TRBV5-1 CASSLNDGLAKNIQYF